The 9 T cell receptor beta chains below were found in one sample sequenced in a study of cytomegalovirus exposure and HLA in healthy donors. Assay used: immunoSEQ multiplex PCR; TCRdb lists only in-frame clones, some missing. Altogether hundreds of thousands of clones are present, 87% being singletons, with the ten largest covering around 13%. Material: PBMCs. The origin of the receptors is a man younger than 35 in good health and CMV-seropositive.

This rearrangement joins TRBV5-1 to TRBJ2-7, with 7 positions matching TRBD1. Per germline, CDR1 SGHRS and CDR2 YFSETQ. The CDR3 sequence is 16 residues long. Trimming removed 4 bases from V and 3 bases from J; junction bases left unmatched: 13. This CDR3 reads CASSPSPGQLGYEQYF. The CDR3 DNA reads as TGCGCCAGCAGCCCATCCCCGGGACAGCTGGGCTACGAGCAGTACTTC.

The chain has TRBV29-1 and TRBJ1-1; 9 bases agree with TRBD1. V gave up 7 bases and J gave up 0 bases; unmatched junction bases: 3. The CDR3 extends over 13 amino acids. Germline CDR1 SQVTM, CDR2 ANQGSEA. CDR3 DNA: TGCAGCGGCGGACAGGGGTTGAACACTGAAGCTTTCTTT. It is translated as CSGGQGLNTEAFF.

The CDR3 region has the DNA TGTGCCAGCAGCGCGGGGGGCAGGGCCCACTATGGCTACACCTTC. This translates into CASSAGGRAHYGYTF. The V call is TRBV9, the J call TRBJ1-2, with a weak D call TRBD1 (6 bases). Germline CDR1 SGDLS, CDR2 YYNGEE. Deletions cut 3 bases from V and 3 bases from J, with 15 bases between. The CDR3 extends over 15 amino acids.

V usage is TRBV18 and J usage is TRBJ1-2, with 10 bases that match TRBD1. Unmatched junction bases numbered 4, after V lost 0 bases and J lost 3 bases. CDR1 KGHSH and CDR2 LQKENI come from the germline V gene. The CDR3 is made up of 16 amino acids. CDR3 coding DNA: TGTGCCAGCTCACCACCGACAGGGGGCTCATACTATGGCTACACCTTC. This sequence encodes CASSPPTGGSYYGYTF.

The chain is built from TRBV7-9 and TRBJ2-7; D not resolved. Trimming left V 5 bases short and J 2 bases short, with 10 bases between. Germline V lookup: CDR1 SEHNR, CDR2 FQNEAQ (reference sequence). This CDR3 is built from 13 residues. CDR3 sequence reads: CASSLDPPYEQYF. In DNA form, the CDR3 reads TGTGCCAGCAGCCTTGACCCTCCCTACGAGCAGTACTTC.

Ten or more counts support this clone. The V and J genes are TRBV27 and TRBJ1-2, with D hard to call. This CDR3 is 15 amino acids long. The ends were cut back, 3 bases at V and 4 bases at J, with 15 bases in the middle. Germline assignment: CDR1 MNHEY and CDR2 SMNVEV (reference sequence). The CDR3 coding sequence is TGTGCCAGCAGTTTGTCATGGGAGGGCCGCTATGGCTACACCTTC. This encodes CASSLSWEGRYGYTF.

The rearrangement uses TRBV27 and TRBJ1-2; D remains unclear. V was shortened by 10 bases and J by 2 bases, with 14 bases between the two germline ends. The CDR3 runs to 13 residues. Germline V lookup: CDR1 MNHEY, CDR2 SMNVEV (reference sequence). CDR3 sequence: CAIWGGINYGYTF. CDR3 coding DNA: TGTGCCATATGGGGAGGGATAAACTATGGCTACACCTTC.

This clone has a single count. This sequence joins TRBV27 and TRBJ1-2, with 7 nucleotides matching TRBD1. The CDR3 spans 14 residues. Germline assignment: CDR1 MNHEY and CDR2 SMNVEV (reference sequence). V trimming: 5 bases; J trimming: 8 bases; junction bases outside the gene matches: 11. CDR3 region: CASSPQGPPEGYTF. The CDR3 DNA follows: TGTGCCAGCAGTCCACAGGGGCCCCCCGAGGGCTACACCTTC.

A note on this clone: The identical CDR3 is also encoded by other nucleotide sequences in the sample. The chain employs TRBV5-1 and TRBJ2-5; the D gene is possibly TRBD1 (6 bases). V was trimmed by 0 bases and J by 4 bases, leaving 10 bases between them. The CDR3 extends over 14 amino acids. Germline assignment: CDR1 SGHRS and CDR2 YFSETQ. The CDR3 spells CASSLGGRGETQYF. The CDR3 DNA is TGCGCCAGCAGCTTGGGGGGCAGGGGAGAGACCCAGTACTTC.